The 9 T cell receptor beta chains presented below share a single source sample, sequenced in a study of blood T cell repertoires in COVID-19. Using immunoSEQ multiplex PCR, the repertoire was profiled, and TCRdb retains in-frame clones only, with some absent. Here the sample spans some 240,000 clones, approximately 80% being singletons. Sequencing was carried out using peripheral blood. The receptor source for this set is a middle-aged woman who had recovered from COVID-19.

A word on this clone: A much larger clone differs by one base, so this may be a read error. The CDR3 reads CASSSATNEKLFF. DNA of the CDR3: TGTGCCAGCAGCTCTGCAACTAATGAAAAACTGTTTTTT. The chain is built from TRBV27 and TRBJ1-4; D remains ambiguous. V lost 6 bases and J 0 bases, leaving 5 bases between the germline ends. This CDR3 region has 13 residues. The germline gives CDR1 MNHEY, CDR2 SMNVEV (reference sequence).

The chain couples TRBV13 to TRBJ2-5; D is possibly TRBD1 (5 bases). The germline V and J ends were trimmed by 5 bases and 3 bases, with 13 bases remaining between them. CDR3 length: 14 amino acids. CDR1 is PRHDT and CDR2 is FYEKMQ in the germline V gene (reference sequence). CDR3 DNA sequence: TGTGCCAGCAGCCCCCGAGACAGAGAAGAGACCCAGTACTTC. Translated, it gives CASSPRDREETQYF.

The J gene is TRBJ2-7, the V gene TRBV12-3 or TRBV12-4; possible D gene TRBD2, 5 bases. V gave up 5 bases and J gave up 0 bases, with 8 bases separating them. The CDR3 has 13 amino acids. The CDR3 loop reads CASSIGVSYEQYF. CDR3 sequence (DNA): TGTGCCAGCAGTATCGGGGTCTCCTACGAGCAGTACTTC.

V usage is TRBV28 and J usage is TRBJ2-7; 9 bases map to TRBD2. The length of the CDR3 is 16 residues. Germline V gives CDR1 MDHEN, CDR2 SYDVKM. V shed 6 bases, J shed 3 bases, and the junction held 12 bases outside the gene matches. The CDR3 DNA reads TGTGCCAGCAGGACTGCCCGACTAGCGGATAACTACGAGCAGTACTTC. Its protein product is CASRTARLADNYEQYF.

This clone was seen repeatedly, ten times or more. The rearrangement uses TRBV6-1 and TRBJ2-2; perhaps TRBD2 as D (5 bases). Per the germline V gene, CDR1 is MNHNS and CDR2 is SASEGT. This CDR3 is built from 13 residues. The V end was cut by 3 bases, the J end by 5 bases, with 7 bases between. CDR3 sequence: CASSERETGELFF. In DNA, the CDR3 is TGTGCCAGCAGTGAGAGGGAGACCGGGGAGCTGTTTTTT.

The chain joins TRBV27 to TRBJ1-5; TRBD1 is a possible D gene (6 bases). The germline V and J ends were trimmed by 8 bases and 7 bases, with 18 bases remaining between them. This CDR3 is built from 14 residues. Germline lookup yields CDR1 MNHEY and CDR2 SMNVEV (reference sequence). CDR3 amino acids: CASGYLGARQPQHF. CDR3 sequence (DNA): TGTGCCAGCGGGTATCTGGGGGCAAGACAGCCCCAGCATTTT.

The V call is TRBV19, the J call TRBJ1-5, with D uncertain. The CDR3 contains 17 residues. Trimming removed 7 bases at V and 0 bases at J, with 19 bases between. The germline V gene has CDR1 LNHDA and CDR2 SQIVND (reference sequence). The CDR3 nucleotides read TGTGCCAGTAAGGGAGGCAGGTCGGTCGATAGCAATCAGCCCCAGCATTTT. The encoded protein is CASKGGRSVDSNQPQHF.

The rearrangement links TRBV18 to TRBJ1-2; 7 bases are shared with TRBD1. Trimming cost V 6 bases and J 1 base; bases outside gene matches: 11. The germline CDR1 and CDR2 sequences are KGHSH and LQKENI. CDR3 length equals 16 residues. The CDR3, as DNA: TGTGCCAGCTCGCTAGACAGGGACGGAAGTAACTATGGCTACACCTTC. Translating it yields CASSLDRDGSNYGYTF.

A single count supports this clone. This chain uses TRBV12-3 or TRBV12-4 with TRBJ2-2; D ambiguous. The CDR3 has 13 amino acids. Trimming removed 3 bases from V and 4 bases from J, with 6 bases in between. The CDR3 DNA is TGTGCCAGCAGTTTCGCTACCACCGGGGAGCTGTTTTTT. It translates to CASSFATTGELFF.